This TCR beta chain was found in a study of T cell responses to AZD1222 COVID-19 vaccine. Sequencing used immunoSEQ multiplex PCR; TCRdb keeps in-frame clones, though not all of them. The table shows about 180,000 clones, with 90% to 95% occurring only once. Study-wide results and caveats: Along spike, vaccine-associated CD4 TCRs were found throughout, with dominance at 160-218 and 743-854. Among the donors, most were white British and more were female, and clonal diversity was possibly underestimated. Within unmutated variant regions lay the reported targets of nearly half of spike-specific TCRs. Rises in breadth and depth of Spike-specific TCRs came after two AZD1222 doses.

As regards this clone: Its antigen remains unidentified. Additional DNA sequences in this sample encode the identical CDR3.

Germline V lookup: CDR1 WNHNN, CDR2 SYGVQD (reference sequence). Trimming cost V 2 bases and J 4 bases, with 8 bases left between them. This CDR3 is 13 amino acids long. The receptor was isolated from an adult who received the MenACWY meningococcal vaccine as a control. This sample comprised peripheral blood, obtained 28 days after the second dose of the MenACWY control vaccine. V gene TRBV10-1 combines with J gene TRBJ1-2, with a weak D call TRBD1 (5 bases). The CDR3 DNA is TGCGCCAGCAGTGAGCAGGGCCCCTATGGCTACACCTTC. It translates to CASSEQGPYGYTF.